This T cell receptor (beta chain) was sequenced for a study of cytomegalovirus exposure and HLA in healthy donors. While unrecorded immune exposures were likely, the donors were nominally healthy when sampled. Findings of the study overall: Listed as cytomegalovirus-associated were 150 to 200 TCR beta chains. Analysis was carried out at a later point, and it linked a missense DCLRE1C variant to TCR beta V- and J-gene trimming.

Trimming removed 8 bases at V and 0 bases at J, with 18 bases between. The CDR3 is 16 residues long. Germline values: CDR1 SGHAT, CDR2 FQNNGV. The PCR was carried out with 60 Vbeta primers and 13 Jbeta primers. Only in-frame clones appear in the TCRdb table, and some are missing; sequencing was by immunoSEQ multiplex PCR. The data contain fewer than 100,000 clones, about four fifths of them singletons. Regarding this clone: The antigen remains undetermined.

Sequencing was performed on PBMCs. The TCR originated in a middle-aged woman in good health and CMV-seronegative. This chain uses TRBV11-2 with TRBJ2-3; TRBD2 might be the D (6 bases). The CDR3 reads CASSSGRGSSTDTQYF. The CDR3 nucleotides read TGTGCCAGCTCCTCGGGGCGGGGTTCTAGCACAGATACGCAGTATTTT.